Listed below are T cell receptor beta chains from one sample, sequenced in a study of blood T cell repertoires in COVID-19. Only in-frame clones appear in the TCRdb table, and some are missing; sequencing was by immunoSEQ multiplex PCR. In the table there are over 300,000 clones, 87% of which are singletons. Sequenced material: PBMCs or T cells enriched from blood (not recorded which). Receptors originate from a woman in her twenties or thirties who had recovered from COVID-19. Each CDR3 is given with its conserved first and last residue. The order of the fields is D gene, J gene, clone size, V gene, CDR3 protein, CDR3 DNA. The D gene is left open where the match is weak. Some rows have no size entry. The others give once, few or many, or a class for an expanded clone.

d_gene: .; j_gene: TRBJ1-4; abundance: .; v_gene: TRBV6-5; CDR3aa: CASRRQANEKLFF; CDR3nt: TGTGCCAGCAGGAGACAGGCTAATGAAAAACTGTTTTTT
d_gene: TRBD1; j_gene: TRBJ1-5; abundance: .; v_gene: TRBV27; CDR3aa: CASSPAGTGHQPQHF; CDR3nt: TGTGCCAGCAGTCCGGCCGGGACAGGCCATCAGCCCCAGCATTTT
d_gene: TRBD1; j_gene: TRBJ2-2; abundance: .; v_gene: TRBV7-3; CDR3aa: CASSLTGVDTGELFF; CDR3nt: TGTGCCAGCAGCTTGACAGGGGTCGACACCGGGGAGCTGTTTTTT
d_gene: .; j_gene: TRBJ2-7; abundance: .; v_gene: TRBV4-2; CDR3aa: CASSQEGGHSYEQYF; CDR3nt: TGTGCCAGCAGCCAAGAGGGGGGTCACTCCTACGAGCAGTACTTC
d_gene: .; j_gene: TRBJ1-1; abundance: .; v_gene: TRBV12-3/TRBV12-4; CDR3aa: CASRPRGNTEAFF; CDR3nt: TGTGCCAGCAGGCCGCGGGGGAACACTGAAGCTTTCTTT
d_gene: TRBD1; j_gene: TRBJ1-4; abundance: .; v_gene: TRBV7-8; CDR3aa: CASSFQQGESEKLFF; CDR3nt: TGTGCCAGCAGCTTTCAACAGGGGGAAAGTGAAAAACTGTTTTTT
d_gene: .; j_gene: TRBJ1-3; abundance: .; v_gene: TRBV19; CDR3aa: CASRPGLGNTIYF; CDR3nt: TGTGCCAGCCGCCCGGGGTTAGGAAACACCATATATTTT
d_gene: .; j_gene: TRBJ2-3; abundance: once; v_gene: TRBV4-1; CDR3aa: CASSQDTGSNTDTQYF; CDR3nt: TGCGCCAGCAGCCAAGATACAGGATCGAACACAGATACGCAGTATTTT
d_gene: .; j_gene: TRBJ1-1; abundance: .; v_gene: TRBV9; CDR3aa: CASSVAGQGNTEAFF; CDR3nt: TGTGCCAGCAGCGTAGCCGGTCAGGGGAACACTGAAGCTTTCTTT
d_gene: .; j_gene: TRBJ1-2; abundance: .; v_gene: TRBV5-6; CDR3aa: CASSLTEGYTF; CDR3nt: TGTGCCAGCAGCTTAACAGAAGGCTACACCTTC
d_gene: TRBD1; j_gene: TRBJ2-1; abundance: .; v_gene: TRBV9; CDR3aa: CASSSPGQGEDEQFF; CDR3nt: TGTGCCAGCAGCAGTCCGGGACAGGGGGAGGATGAGCAGTTCTTC
d_gene: TRBD1; j_gene: TRBJ2-7; abundance: .; v_gene: TRBV27; CDR3aa: CASSLSGTGVYEQYF; CDR3nt: TGTGCCAGCAGTTTATCCGGGACAGGGGTCTACGAGCAGTACTTC
d_gene: .; j_gene: TRBJ1-5; abundance: few; v_gene: TRBV2; CDR3aa: CASTAHTGGNQPQHF; CDR3nt: TGTGCCAGCACCGCCCATACGGGGGGCAATCAGCCCCAGCATTTT
d_gene: .; j_gene: TRBJ1-4; abundance: .; v_gene: TRBV4-1; CDR3aa: CASSQATGISEKLFF; CDR3nt: TGCGCCAGCAGCCAAGCTACAGGAATAAGTGAAAAACTGTTTTTT
d_gene: TRBD1; j_gene: TRBJ2-1; abundance: .; v_gene: TRBV2; CDR3aa: CASSEFGQGTNEQFF; CDR3nt: TGTGCCAGCAGTGAGTTCGGACAGGGGACCAATGAGCAGTTCTTC
d_gene: .; j_gene: TRBJ1-2; abundance: .; v_gene: TRBV12-3/TRBV12-4; CDR3aa: CASSFTGSHGYTF; CDR3nt: TGTGCCAGCAGTTTCACAGGGAGCCATGGCTACACCTTC
d_gene: TRBD1; j_gene: TRBJ1-2; abundance: .; v_gene: TRBV12-3/TRBV12-4; CDR3aa: CASSSTGLGYTF; CDR3nt: TGTGCCAGCAGTTCGACAGGGCTTGGCTACACCTTC
d_gene: .; j_gene: TRBJ2-3; abundance: .; v_gene: TRBV7-9; CDR3aa: CASRPPGAGTDTQYF; CDR3nt: TGTGCCAGCAGGCCGCCAGGGGCGGGCACAGATACGCAGTATTTT
d_gene: .; j_gene: TRBJ2-3; abundance: .; v_gene: TRBV5-6; CDR3aa: CASSLSTGEETQYF; CDR3nt: TGTGCCAGCAGCTTGTCCACAGGGGAGGAGACGCAGTATTTT
d_gene: .; j_gene: TRBJ1-1; abundance: .; v_gene: TRBV7-2; CDR3aa: CASRPTTANTEAFF; CDR3nt: TGTGCCAGCAGGCCGACGACAGCGAACACTGAAGCTTTCTTT
d_gene: .; j_gene: TRBJ1-6; abundance: .; v_gene: TRBV5-1; CDR3aa: CASSLVGQGYNSPLHF; CDR3nt: TGCGCCAGCAGCTTGGTCGGGCAGGGTTATAATTCACCCCTCCACTTT
d_gene: TRBD1; j_gene: TRBJ1-1; abundance: .; v_gene: TRBV9; CDR3aa: CASSAGGQGETEAFF; CDR3nt: TGTGCCAGCAGCGCTGGGGGACAGGGCGAAACTGAAGCTTTCTTT
d_gene: .; j_gene: TRBJ2-1; abundance: .; v_gene: TRBV5-5; CDR3aa: CASRAGTPSSYNEQFF; CDR3nt: TGTGCCAGCAGGGCCGGGACACCGAGCTCCTACAATGAGCAGTTCTTC
d_gene: .; j_gene: TRBJ1-6; abundance: .; v_gene: TRBV6-5; CDR3aa: CASGIRGGDSPLHF; CDR3nt: TGTGCCAGCGGGATACGGGGAGGCGATTCACCCCTCCACTTT
d_gene: .; j_gene: TRBJ1-1; abundance: .; v_gene: TRBV11-1; CDR3aa: CASSSDRLTEAFF; CDR3nt: TGTGCCAGCAGCTCCGACAGACTCACTGAAGCTTTCTTT
d_gene: .; j_gene: TRBJ2-5; abundance: .; v_gene: TRBV28; CDR3aa: CASSPPQQGTQYF; CDR3nt: TGTGCCAGCAGTCCTCCCCAACAGGGGACCCAGTACTTC
d_gene: .; j_gene: TRBJ1-3; abundance: .; v_gene: TRBV5-4; CDR3aa: CASSFGTSHSGNTIYF; CDR3nt: TGTGCCAGCAGCTTTGGGACATCCCACTCTGGAAACACCATATATTTT
d_gene: .; j_gene: TRBJ2-3; abundance: .; v_gene: TRBV4-1; CDR3aa: CASSQEGGGRGDTQYF; CDR3nt: TGCGCCAGCAGCCAAGAAGGAGGGGGGAGGGGAGATACGCAGTATTTT
d_gene: .; j_gene: TRBJ2-1; abundance: .; v_gene: TRBV11-2; CDR3aa: CASSLQGGHEQFF; CDR3nt: TGTGCCAGCAGCTTACAGGGGGGCCATGAGCAGTTCTTC
d_gene: TRBD1; j_gene: TRBJ1-1; abundance: .; v_gene: TRBV18; CDR3aa: CASSKGGTGAVTEAFF; CDR3nt: TGTGCCAGCTCCAAGGGGGGGACAGGGGCGGTCACTGAAGCTTTCTTT
d_gene: TRBD1; j_gene: TRBJ2-7; abundance: .; v_gene: TRBV14; CDR3aa: CASSHQDRGRREQYF; CDR3nt: TGTGCCAGCAGCCACCAGGACAGGGGTCGCCGCGAGCAGTACTTC
d_gene: .; j_gene: TRBJ2-7; abundance: .; v_gene: TRBV18; CDR3aa: CASSPPRTALKEQYF; CDR3nt: TGTGCCAGCTCACCACCGCGGACAGCCCTAAAGGAGCAGTACTTC
d_gene: .; j_gene: TRBJ2-5; abundance: .; v_gene: TRBV18; CDR3aa: CASSPPGRQETQYF; CDR3nt: TGTGCCAGCTCACCACCGGGGCGGCAAGAGACCCAGTACTTC
d_gene: TRBD1; j_gene: TRBJ1-1; abundance: few; v_gene: TRBV27; CDR3aa: CASSLDRLLTEAFF; CDR3nt: TGTGCCAGCAGTTTGGACAGGTTGCTCACTGAAGCTTTCTTT
d_gene: TRBD2; j_gene: TRBJ2-7; abundance: .; v_gene: TRBV27; CDR3aa: CASSSGGPLSEQYF; CDR3nt: TGTGCCAGCAGCAGCGGGGGCCCGCTTAGCGAGCAGTACTTC